This T cell receptor beta chain was documented in a study of T-cell reconstitution after alpha-beta-depleted transplantation in children. Preparing the TCRbeta library involved the use of unique molecular identifiers. TCRdb recomputed calls from the PCR reads with MiXCR, one row per CDR3 protein. The data hold about 130,000 distinct CDR3 sequences, with around 9.8% observed a single time. The V and J ends lost 5 bases and 3 bases respectively, with 16 bases between them. This CDR3 spans 15 amino acids. A note on this clonotype: Antigen specificity is unknown.

Study results and limitations: Surviving recipient T cells and thymic progenitors accounted for the high day-60 TCRbeta diversity observed in some patients. Most T-cell counts and diversity one year after the transplant came from T cells that were newly produced. In patients about two months after transplant, alpha-beta T cells reportedly arose from several hundred expanded graft clones.

J is TRBJ1-1 and V is TRBV12-3 or TRBV12-4, with D maybe TRBD1 (6 bases). Sample: PBMCs, mostly from graft donor cells, taken 180 days after TCRalphabeta/CD19-depleted stem cell transplant. The sequence was collected from a girl less than two years old who had a stem cell transplant for combined immunodeficiency, so the T cells may come from the graft donor. The CDR3 is CASSPQQGGDTEAFF. CDR3 bases: TGTGCCAGCAGTCCGCAACAGGGTGGGGACACTGAAGCTTTCTTT.